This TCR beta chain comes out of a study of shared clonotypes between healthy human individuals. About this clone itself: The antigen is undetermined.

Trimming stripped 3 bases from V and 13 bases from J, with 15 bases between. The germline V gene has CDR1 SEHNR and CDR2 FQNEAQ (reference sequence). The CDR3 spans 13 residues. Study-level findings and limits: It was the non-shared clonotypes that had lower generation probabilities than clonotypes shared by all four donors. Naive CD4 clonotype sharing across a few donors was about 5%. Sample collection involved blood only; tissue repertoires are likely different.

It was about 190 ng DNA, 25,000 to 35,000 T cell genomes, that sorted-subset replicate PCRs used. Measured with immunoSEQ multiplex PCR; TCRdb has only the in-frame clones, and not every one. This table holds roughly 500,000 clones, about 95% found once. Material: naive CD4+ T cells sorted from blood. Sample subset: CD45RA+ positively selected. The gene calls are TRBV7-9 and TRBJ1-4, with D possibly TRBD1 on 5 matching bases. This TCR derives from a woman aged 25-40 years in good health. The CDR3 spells CASSFPDGRGLFF. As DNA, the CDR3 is TGTGCCAGCAGCTTCCCCGACGGAAGGGGACTGTTTTTT.